A selection of T cell receptor beta chains follows, all from one sample in a study of cytomegalovirus exposure and HLA in healthy donors. TCRdb's copy holds only in-frame clones and misses some; the assay was immunoSEQ multiplex PCR. Found here are around 70,000 clones, roughly 60% of them singletons; the top ten hold 2.8%. Sequencing used PBMCs. The origin of the receptors is a man aged 25 to 45 in good health and CMV-seronegative. CDR3s include the opening cysteine and the closing phenylalanine or tryptophan. A D gene is named only where the DNA matches it firmly. Not every row has a clone size; where given, it reads once, few, many or a size class.

CDR3 protein: CASSSTGTSGQETQYF
CDR3 DNA: TGTGCCAGCAGCTCAACCGGGACTAGCGGGCAAGAGACCCAGTACTTC
D gene: TRBD2
J gene: TRBJ2-5
clone size: .
V gene: TRBV7-2

CDR3 protein: CASIDRDNYGYTF
CDR3 DNA: TGTGCCAGCATAGACAGGGATAACTATGGCTACACCTTC
D gene: TRBD1
J gene: TRBJ1-2
clone size: once
V gene: TRBV25-1

CDR3 protein: CASSLGPYSNQPQHF
CDR3 DNA: TGCGCCAGCAGCTTGGGGCCATATAGCAATCAGCCCCAGCATTTT
D gene: .
J gene: TRBJ1-5
clone size: .
V gene: TRBV5-1

CDR3 protein: CAINRGVEDGYTF
CDR3 DNA: TGTGCCATCAACAGGGGAGTTGAAGATGGCTACACCTTC
D gene: TRBD1
J gene: TRBJ1-2
clone size: .
V gene: TRBV10-3

CDR3 protein: CASSLGGALGYTF
CDR3 DNA: TGTGCCAGCAGTTTAGGGGGGGCGCTTGGCTACACCTTC
D gene: .
J gene: TRBJ1-2
clone size: .
V gene: TRBV27

CDR3 protein: CASAERGTSSGNTIYF
CDR3 DNA: TGTGCCAGCGCTGAGCGGGGCACAAGCTCTGGAAACACCATATATTTT
D gene: .
J gene: TRBJ1-3
clone size: once
V gene: TRBV25-1

CDR3 protein: CASSQDGDRVVAGANVLTF
CDR3 DNA: TGCGCCAGCAGCCAAGATGGGGACAGGGTTGTCGCTGGGGCCAACGTCCTGACTTTC
D gene: TRBD1
J gene: TRBJ2-6
clone size: .
V gene: TRBV4-1

CDR3 protein: CASSLRGSGTDTQYF
CDR3 DNA: TGTGCCAGCAGCTTAAGGGGTTCTGGCACAGATACGCAGTATTTT
D gene: .
J gene: TRBJ2-3
clone size: .
V gene: TRBV13

CDR3 protein: CASSEEGGGEYNSPLHF
CDR3 DNA: TGTGCCAGCAGTGAAGAGGGGGGGGGAGAGTATAATTCACCCCTCCACTTT
D gene: .
J gene: TRBJ1-6
clone size: few
V gene: TRBV9

CDR3 protein: CASSSAIRTDTQYF
CDR3 DNA: TGCGCCAGCAGCTCCGCGATCCGCACAGATACGCAGTATTTT
D gene: .
J gene: TRBJ2-3
clone size: .
V gene: TRBV5-1

CDR3 protein: CASSSSGTSGTQYF
CDR3 DNA: TGTGCCAGCAGCTCATCCGGGACTAGCGGGACCCAGTACTTC
D gene: TRBD2
J gene: TRBJ2-5
clone size: .
V gene: TRBV7-3

CDR3 protein: CASSVGDTQETQYF
CDR3 DNA: TGTGCCAGCAGCGTAGGGGACACACAAGAGACCCAGTACTTC
D gene: .
J gene: TRBJ2-5
clone size: .
V gene: TRBV9

CDR3 protein: CASMVSVENTEAFF
CDR3 DNA: TGTGCCAGCATGGTTTCGGTAGAGAACACTGAAGCTTTCTTT
D gene: .
J gene: TRBJ1-1
clone size: .
V gene: TRBV6-5

CDR3 protein: CASSLSVGDRGAETQYF
CDR3 DNA: TGTGCCAGCAGCCTATCAGTAGGGGACAGGGGTGCCGAGACCCAGTACTTC
D gene: TRBD1
J gene: TRBJ2-5
clone size: .
V gene: TRBV7-9

CDR3 protein: CASRQGTIRDEKLFF
CDR3 DNA: TGTGCCAGCAGACAGGGGACGATTAGGGACGAAAAACTGTTTTTT
D gene: TRBD1
J gene: TRBJ1-4
clone size: once
V gene: TRBV2

CDR3 protein: CASRPGQGVGQPQHF
CDR3 DNA: TGTGCCAGCAGACCGGGACAGGGGGTCGGCCAGCCCCAGCATTTT
D gene: TRBD1
J gene: TRBJ1-5
clone size: .
V gene: TRBV6-1

CDR3 protein: CSARVAGGQYF
CDR3 DNA: TGCAGTGCTAGAGTAGCGGGGGGGCAGTATTTT
D gene: TRBD2
J gene: TRBJ2-3
clone size: .
V gene: TRBV20-1

CDR3 protein: CASSELQGKQGEKLFF
CDR3 DNA: TGTGCCAGCAGTGAACTACAGGGGAAGCAGGGTGAAAAACTGTTTTTT
D gene: TRBD1
J gene: TRBJ1-4
clone size: few
V gene: TRBV6-1

CDR3 protein: CASSSTNRGDYTF
CDR3 DNA: TGTGCCAGCAGCTCTACCAACCGGGGGGACTACACCTTC
D gene: .
J gene: TRBJ1-2
clone size: .
V gene: TRBV5-4

CDR3 protein: CASSLGTAANEQFF
CDR3 DNA: TGTGCCAGCAGCTTAGGTACAGCGGCCAATGAGCAGTTCTTC
D gene: .
J gene: TRBJ2-1
clone size: .
V gene: TRBV7-9

CDR3 protein: CASTPDRGLYEQYF
CDR3 DNA: TGTGCCAGCACCCCGGACAGGGGGCTATACGAGCAGTACTTC
D gene: TRBD1
J gene: TRBJ2-7
clone size: .
V gene: TRBV7-2

CDR3 protein: CAWSVPGMKETQYF
CDR3 DNA: TGTGCCTGGAGTGTCCCAGGGATGAAAGAGACCCAGTACTTC
D gene: .
J gene: TRBJ2-5
clone size: few
V gene: TRBV30